This is a list of T cell receptor beta chains from one sample in a study of T cell changes during pregnancy in multiple sclerosis. Assay: immunoSEQ multiplex PCR; the TCRdb copy retains only in-frame clones and omits some. The profile shows approximately 43,000 clones, 90% of them singletons. Here the sequenced sample was CD8+ T cells from peripheral blood mononuclear cells, taken in the first trimester of pregnancy. The receptors stem from a female donor with multiple sclerosis, enrolled in a pregnancy study. Each CDR3 is given with its conserved first and last residue. The order of the fields is V gene, J gene, CDR3 protein.

>TRBV2|TRBJ2-6
CATTRGGLDGANVLTF
>TRBV10-2|TRBJ2-2
CASGGEATGELFF
>TRBV27|TRBJ2-1
CASSLNAIAGGGEQFF
>TRBV9|TRBJ1-4
CASTRFVGDKEKLFF
>TRBV7-9|TRBJ1-5
CASSSREGNQPQHF
>TRBV7-9|TRBJ1-4
CASSLGTDHEKLFF
>TRBV29-1|TRBJ2-5
CSVEDRDRDDSLHGPETQYF
>TRBV27|TRBJ1-4
CASSPPTNEKLFF
>TRBV27|TRBJ1-1
CASSFGSVNTEAFF
>TRBV6-1|TRBJ2-7
CASSERGSLYEQYF
>TRBV19|NA
CASSMLRTSSLYEQYF
>TRBV30|TRBJ2-2
CAWSGPSGGAPGELFF
>TRBV5-1|TRBJ2-7
CASSVDIGVAYEQYF
>TRBV28|TRBJ1-5
CATRQGNQPQHF
>TRBV5-4|TRBJ2-1
CASSPKTSGGIDEQFF
>TRBV2|TRBJ2-5
CASRKARGGQETQYF
>TRBV11-2|TRBJ2-7
CASSLGSGDEQYF
>TRBV27|TRBJ1-5
CASSSGQGDQPQHF
>TRBV30|TRBJ2-7
CAWRASSGDYEQYF
>TRBV6-5|TRBJ2-5
CASSDTGIKYF
>TRBV4-3|TRBJ2-7
CASSQDLGQGYEQYF
>TRBV10-3|TRBJ2-1
CAIRGDRHNEQFF
>TRBV28|TRBJ2-7
CASSFGGDRIFDEQYF
>TRBV4-2|TRBJ2-6
CASSALTSGGALGANVLTF
>TRBV27|TRBJ2-7
CASGNSGREQYF
>TRBV5-1|TRBJ2-5
CASSLGRTGRETQYF
>TRBV7-7|TRBJ1-5
CASSLAANQPQHF
>TRBV30|TRBJ1-4
CAWSVLSRPREKLFF
>TRBV11-2|TRBJ2-7
CASSTDRGPAFSYEQYF
>TRBV27|TRBJ1-1
CASSPLLGGTEAFF
>TRBV6-5|TRBJ2-5
CASSYQGLVETQYF
>TRBV5-1|TRBJ1-6
CASSFGDTSSYNSPLHF
>TRBV6-1|TRBJ1-2
CASSEPTGQGGYGYTF
>TRBV29-1|TRBJ2-7
CSAGGGQRSSYEQYF
>TRBV10-1|TRBJ2-1
CASSVLIGGEQFF
>TRBV19|TRBJ1-5
CASAGGVVSPYSNQPQHF
>TRBV27|TRBJ2-3
CASSLSAGVADTQYF
>TRBV27|TRBJ2-7
CASSLSPGEQYF
>TRBV30|TRBJ1-1
CAWADNSSGAFF
>TRBV2|TRBJ2-7
CASSDPATGVGYEQYF
>TRBV5-1|TRBJ2-7
CASSQWDRSPYEQYF
>TRBV6-1|TRBJ2-1
CASTRQGNEQFF
>TRBV29-1|TRBJ1-6
CRYKAGQGKNTLHF
>TRBV9|TRBJ1-5
CASSAGEGNQPQHF
>TRBV19|TRBJ1-5
CASSIPGQGMGNQPQHF
>TRBV14|TRBJ1-2
CASSQESGTGAFYGYTF
>TRBV4-2|TRBJ1-2
CASNPELQGAINGYTF